This record covers a single T cell receptor beta chain. Its antigen is as yet unknown. Surgery cases with the highest brain T cell transcript signatures were chosen for sequencing. This specimen comes from a study of brain T cells in children with intractable seizures. Whole-study findings and limits: Pre-surgery blood may have been undersampled, hiding some clones.

Method: immunoSEQ multiplex PCR; TCRdb's copy keeps in-frame clones and lacks some. The data hold approximately 110,000 clones, with 85% to 95% observed a single time. The germline V gene encodes CDR1 SGHRS and CDR2 YFSETQ. The CDR3 contains 15 residues. V shed 4 bases and J 2 bases; nucleotides not matched to a gene: 6. The V gene is TRBV5-1, the J gene TRBJ2-7; 10 bases fit TRBD1. The sequence came from a boy under two years old with hemimegalencephaly and intractable seizures. The sequenced sample was peripheral blood, obtained at surgery. The CDR3 sequence is CASSRQGAKAYEQYF. CDR3 nucleotides: TGCGCCAGCAGCCGACAGGGGGCAAAAGCCTACGAGCAGTACTTC.